One sample yielded the 5 T cell receptor beta chains listed below, sequenced in a study of T cell responses to AZD1222 COVID-19 vaccine. The data were produced by immunoSEQ multiplex PCR, yet TCRdb's version contains in-frame clones alone and is incomplete. The sample yields about 170,000 clones, 80% to 95% seen once. Sequencing was performed on peripheral blood, taken on day 0 of AZD1222 vaccination. The receptors come from an adult in good health.

The V and J genes are TRBV7-2 and TRBJ2-2, with 14 nucleotides matching TRBD2. The CDR3 consists of 14 residues. Germline values: CDR1 SGHTA, CDR2 FQGNSA. The junction had 2 bases not matched to a gene; V was cut back by 8 bases and J by 6 bases. CDR3 bases: TGTGCCAGCGGGACTAGCGGGAGCCCCGGGGAGCTGTTTTTT. This translates into CASGTSGSPGELFF.

The chain combines TRBV6-6 with TRBJ2-3; the D gene is possibly TRBD1 (6 bases). Trimming removed 5 bases at V and 2 bases at J, with 20 bases between. The CDR3 loop spans 17 amino acids. Germline CDR1 and CDR2: MNHNY and SVGAGI (reference sequence). DNA of the CDR3: TGTGCCAGCAGTCACCAGATCCGGACAGACAACACAGATACGCAGTATTTT. It codes for CASSHQIRTDNTDTQYF.

This sequence joins TRBV9 and TRBJ2-1, with TRBD1 identical over 9 bases. The CDR3 is made up of 16 amino acids. Losses at the gene ends were 4 bases for V and 2 bases for J; bases not matched to a gene: 7. CDR1 and CDR2 (germline): SGDLS, YYNGEE. CDR3 nucleotide sequence: TGTGCCAGCAGCCCCGGGACAGGGTCGACCTACAATGAGCAGTTCTTC. Its protein product is CASSPGTGSTYNEQFF. Full variable domain (rest looked up from reference TRBV9 and TRBJ2-1): DSGVTQTPKHLITATGQRVTLRCSPRSGDLSVYWYQQSLDQGLQFLIQYYNGEERAKGNILERFSAQQFPDLHSELNLSSLELGDSALYFCASSPGTGSTYNEQFFGPGTRLTVL.

V is TRBV19 and J is TRBJ2-4, with D possibly matching TRBD1 (7 bases). CDR3 length: 15 amino acids. The V gene lost 5 bases and the J gene lost 6 bases, with 17 bases spanning the gap. Germline-derived CDR1 and CDR2 are LNHDA and SQIVND (reference sequence). As DNA, the CDR3 is TGTGCCAGTAGTGGGGGGACAGAGGGCCGAAACATTCAGTACTTC. This gives the protein CASSGGTEGRNIQYF.

This sequence joins TRBV11-2 and TRBJ2-1; weak D call: TRBD2 (5 bases). The CDR3 has 13 amino acids. V dropped 0 bases and J dropped 8 bases, with 8 bases sitting between them. Germline V gene sequence: CDR1 SGHAT, CDR2 FQNNGV. For the CDR3, the DNA is TGTGCCAGCAGCTTAGATACGGGGTATGAGCAGTTCTTC. It codes for CASSLDTGYEQFF.